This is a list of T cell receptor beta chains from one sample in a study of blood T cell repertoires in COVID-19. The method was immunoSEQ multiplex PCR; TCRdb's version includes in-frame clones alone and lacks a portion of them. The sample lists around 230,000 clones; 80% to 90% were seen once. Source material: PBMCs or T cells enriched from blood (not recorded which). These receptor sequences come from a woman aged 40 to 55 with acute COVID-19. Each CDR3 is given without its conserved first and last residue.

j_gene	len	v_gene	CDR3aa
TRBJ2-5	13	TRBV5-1	ASSSTVGGRETQY
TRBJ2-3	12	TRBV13	ASSLGPGTDTQY
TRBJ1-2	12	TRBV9	ASSGDRGRYGYT
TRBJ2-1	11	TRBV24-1	ATSDLTGNEQF
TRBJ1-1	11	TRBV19	ASSIDLVTEAF
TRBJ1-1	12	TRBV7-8	ASSPFSGGTEAF
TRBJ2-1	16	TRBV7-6	ASSLELAGVSSYNEQF
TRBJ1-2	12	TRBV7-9	ASSLTGLGYGYT
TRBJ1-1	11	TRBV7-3	ASRFWGNTEAF
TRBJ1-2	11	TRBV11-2	ASSLGQGYGYT
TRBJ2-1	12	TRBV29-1	SAGATVESNEQF
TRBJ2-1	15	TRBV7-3	ASSQRDARGRVNEQF
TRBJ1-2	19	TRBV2	ASSDYGGALQDKDLNYGYT
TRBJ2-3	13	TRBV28	ASSLPGAGGDTQY
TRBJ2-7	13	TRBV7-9	ASSRPGLAGDEQY
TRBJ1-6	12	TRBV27	ASSFRGYNSPLH
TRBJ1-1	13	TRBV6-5	ASIGQGLLNTEAF
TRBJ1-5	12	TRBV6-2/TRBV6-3	ASSSNRANEPQH
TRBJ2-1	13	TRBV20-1	SASAAGGYYNEQF
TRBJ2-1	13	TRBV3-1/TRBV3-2	ASSQSLASYNEQF
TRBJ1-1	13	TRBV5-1	ASSLAGQGSTEAF
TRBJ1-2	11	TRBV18	ASSGTGEDGYT
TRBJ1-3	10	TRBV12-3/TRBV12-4	ASSLDWNAIY
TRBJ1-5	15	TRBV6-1	ASSKGTGVFGNQPQH
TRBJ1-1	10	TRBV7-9	ASSLATGEAF
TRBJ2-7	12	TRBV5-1	ASSSPDGVYEQY
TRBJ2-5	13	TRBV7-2	ASSMSGGALETQY
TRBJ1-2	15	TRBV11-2	ASSSTERTGANYGYT